This T cell receptor (beta chain) was observed in a study of CD8 T cells in Susac syndrome. RNA was extracted with the RNeasy kit, and a quantity of roughly 0.5 to 1 ug was reverse transcribed using random hexamers. Amplification of the TCR beta CDR3 was carried out by immunoSEQ multiplex PCR, which spanned a total of 54 Vbeta and 13 Jbeta segments. TCRdb redid the calling of the immunoSEQ multiplex PCR reads with MiXCR, one entry per CDR3 protein. This sample has some 220,000 distinct CDR3 sequences, with 95% found just once. CD8+ and CD4+ blood T cells underwent TCR beta sequencing. Control patients had untreated stable or active relapsing-remitting multiple sclerosis by revised McDonald criteria. TEMRA cells were FACS-enriched, unlike CD8+ and CD4+ T cells, which were negatively isolated. This receptor was obtained from a human donor with multiple sclerosis. Sequenced input: CD4+ T cells from PBMCs.

CDR3 residues: CSVEDLNYGYTF. The CDR3 DNA follows: TGCAGCGTTGAAGACTTAAACTATGGCTACACCTTC. This chain connects TRBV29-1 to TRBJ1-2; D unclear. Germline lookup yields CDR1 SQVTM and CDR2 ANQGSEA. V was pared by 0 bases and J by 2 bases, with 4 bases between. The CDR3 sequence is 12 residues long.